The T cell receptor (beta chain) under discussion was sequenced for a study of blood T cell repertoires in COVID-19 (dated by TCRdb to 2018 to 2021). Regarding the complete study: Samples from collaborators originated in the United States, Italy and Spain and spanned both the acute and convalescent phases of COVID-19. Where HLA class I and class II types were available, the types were taken from metadata supplied by the sample provider, not from assay-based typing. The sample metadata nearly always contained a de-identified subject ID, COVID-19 status, age in years and sex. Deeply sampled blood TCRbeta repertoires from subjects exposed to, actively infected with, or recovered from COVID-19 were included in the dataset. A freely available public database, intended as a resource for researchers studying the immune response to SARS-CoV-2, is where the repertoires were released. Samples were obtained from the ongoing ImmuneRACE study (first 160 participants) and from about 1,300 subjects provided by 6 global collaborators. The prospective study material was composed of cDNA or gDNA derived from T cells, B-cell-depleted T cells, or PBMCs. On the study overall, not on this receptor specifically: How much clinical and demographic metadata was included differed by source and by participant, and the metadata was provided uncurated.

The immunoSEQ Assay, a bias-controlled multiplex PCR, was used to amplify TCRbeta CDR3 regions from genomic DNA. The original methods were these. The number of nucleated cells in each sample was estimated by amplification of reference gene primers within the assay. To quantify the absolute abundance of each unique TCRbeta CDR3 rearrangement, sequence reads were collapsed and filtered. For each sample, productive Simpson clonality was calculated by taking the square root of Simpson's diversity index across productive rearrangements. Imported from immuneACCESS, the table was reduced by TCRdb to in-frame sequences with V and J called. These copies leave out some clones; in studies compared against another copy, an unresolved V gene accounts for under half, and the cause of the remainder is not known. V and J calls and clone size are as listed in that table; D and trimming were resolved from the DNA. A total of about 69,000 clones appear in this sample, approximately 83% of them only once. 16% of the sample goes to the ten largest clones.

At one collaborating source in Seattle, patients were enrolled during active infection and were followed longitudinally through the course of disease. Whole blood was collected in K2EDTA tubes by collaborating institutions according to the institutions' own protocols. For TCRbeta analysis, collaborators shipped samples in one of three forms: frozen whole blood, isolated PBMCs, or DNA extracted from either of those sample types. Worth noting for this clone: This clone's antigen is unknown. No base qualities exist here, and no much larger clone lies one base off it.

Via the germline V gene, CDR1 is SGHVS and CDR2 FQNEAQ. Trimmed from V: 3 bases; trimmed from J: 3 bases; junction bases lacking a gene match: 7. The CDR3 runs 16 amino acids, cysteine and phenylalanine included. Solely the CDR3 DNA is kept, with 48 bases framed from the first base. Rearrangement joined TRBV7-8 to TRBJ1-5; TRBD1 aligns with 8 central bases. This TCR came from a man aged 35 to 55 with COVID-19, enrolled during active disease. Sequencing used peripheral blood. The CDR3 corresponds to CASSLLQGAFNQPQHF. The bases read TGTGCCAGCAGCTTGTTGCAGGGGGCCTTCAATCAGCCCCAGCATTTT. This CDR3, with the reference TRBV7-8 and TRBJ1-5 proteins standing in past its ends, gives the full variable domain GAGVSQSPRYKVAKRGQDVALRCDPISGHVSLFWYQQALGQGPEFLTYFQNEAQLDKSGLPSDRFFAERPEGSVSTLKIQRTQQEDSAVYLCASSLLQGAFNQPQHFGDGTRLSIL.